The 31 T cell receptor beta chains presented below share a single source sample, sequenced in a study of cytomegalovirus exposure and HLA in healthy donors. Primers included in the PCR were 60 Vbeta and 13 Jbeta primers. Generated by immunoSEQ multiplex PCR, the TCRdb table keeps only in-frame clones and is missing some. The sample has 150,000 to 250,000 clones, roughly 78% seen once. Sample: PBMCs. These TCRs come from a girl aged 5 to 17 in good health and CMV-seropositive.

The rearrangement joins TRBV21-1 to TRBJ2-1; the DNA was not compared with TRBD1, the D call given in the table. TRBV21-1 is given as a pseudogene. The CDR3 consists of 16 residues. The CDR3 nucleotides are TGTGCCAGCAGCAAGACAGGGGGCGAAGCCTACAATGAGCAGTTCTTC. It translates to CASSKTGGEAYNEQFF.

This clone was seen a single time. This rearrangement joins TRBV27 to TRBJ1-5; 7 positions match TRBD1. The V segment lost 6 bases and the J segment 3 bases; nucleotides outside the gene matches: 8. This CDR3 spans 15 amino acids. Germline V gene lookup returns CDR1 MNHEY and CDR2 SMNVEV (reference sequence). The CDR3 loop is CASSPMTGFNQPQHF. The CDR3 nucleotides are TGTGCCAGCAGCCCGATGACAGGGTTCAATCAGCCCCAGCATTTT.

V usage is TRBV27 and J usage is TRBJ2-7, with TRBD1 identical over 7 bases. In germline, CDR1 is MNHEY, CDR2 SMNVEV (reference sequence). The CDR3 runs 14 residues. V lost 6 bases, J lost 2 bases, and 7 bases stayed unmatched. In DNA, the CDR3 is TGTGCCAGCAGCCTGGGGGACAGCCCCTACGAGCAGTACTTC. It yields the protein CASSLGDSPYEQYF.

As DNA, the CDR3 is TGTGCCAGCAGCTTAGGCGTCCCTCGCATAGCGGGGGTAGAGCAGTACTTC. As protein: CASSLGVPRIAGVEQYF. This sequence joins TRBV11-2 and TRBJ2-7; TRBD2 agrees at 9 bases. CDR3 length: 17 residues. The germline V gene has CDR1 SGHAT and CDR2 FQNNGV. The trim removed 1 base at V and 7 bases at J, leaving 14 bases unmatched. Filled out from reference TRBV11-2 and TRBJ2-7, the complete variable domain reads EAGVAQSPRYKIIEKRQSVAFWCNPISGHATLYWYQQILGQGPKLLIQFQNNGVVDDSQLPKDRFSAERLKGVDSTLKIQPAKLEDSAVYLCASSLGVPRIAGVEQYFGPGTRLTVT.

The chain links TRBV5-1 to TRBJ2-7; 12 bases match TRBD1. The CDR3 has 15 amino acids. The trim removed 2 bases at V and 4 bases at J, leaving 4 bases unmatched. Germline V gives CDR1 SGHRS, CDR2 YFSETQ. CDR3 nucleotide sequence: TGCGCCAGCAGCTTAACGGGACAGGGGGCATACGAGCAGTACTTC. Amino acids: CASSLTGQGAYEQYF.

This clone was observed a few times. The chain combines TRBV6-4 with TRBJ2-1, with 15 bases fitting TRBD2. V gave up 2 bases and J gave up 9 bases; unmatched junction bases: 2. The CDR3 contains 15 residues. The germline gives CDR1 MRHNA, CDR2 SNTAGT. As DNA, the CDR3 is TGTGCCAGCAGTGACGGGACTAGCGGGGGGTCTGAGCAGTTCTTC. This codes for CASSDGTSGGSEQFF.

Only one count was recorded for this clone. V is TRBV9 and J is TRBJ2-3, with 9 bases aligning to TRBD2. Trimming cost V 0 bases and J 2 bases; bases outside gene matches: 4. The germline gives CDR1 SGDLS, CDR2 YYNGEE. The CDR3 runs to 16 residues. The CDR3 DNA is TGTGCCAGCAGCGTAGTGGCTAGCGGGGCCACAGATACGCAGTATTTT. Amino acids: CASSVVASGATDTQYF. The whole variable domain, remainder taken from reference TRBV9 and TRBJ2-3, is DSGVTQTPKHLITATGQRVTLRCSPRSGDLSVYWYQQSLDQGLQFLIQYYNGEERAKGNILERFSAQQFPDLHSELNLSSLELGDSALYFCASSVVASGATDTQYFGPGTRLTVL.

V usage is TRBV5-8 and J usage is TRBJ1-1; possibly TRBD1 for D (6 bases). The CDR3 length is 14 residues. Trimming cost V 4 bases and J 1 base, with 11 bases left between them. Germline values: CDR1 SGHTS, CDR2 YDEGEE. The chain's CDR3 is CASSGRQANTEAFF. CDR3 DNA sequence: TGTGCCAGCAGCGGAAGACAGGCGAACACTGAAGCTTTCTTT. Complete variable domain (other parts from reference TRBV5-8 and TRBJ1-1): EAGVTQSPTHLIKTRGQQATLRCSPISGHTSVYWYQQALGLGLQFLLWYDEGEERNRGNFPPRFSGRQFPNYSSELNVNALELEDSALYLCASSGRQANTEAFFGQGTRLTVV.

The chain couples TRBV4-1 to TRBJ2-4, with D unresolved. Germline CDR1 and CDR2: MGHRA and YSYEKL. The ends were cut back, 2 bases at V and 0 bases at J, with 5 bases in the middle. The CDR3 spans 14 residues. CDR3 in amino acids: CASSQPLAKNIQYF. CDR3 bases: TGCGCCAGCAGCCAACCCCTAGCCAAAAACATTCAGTACTTC.

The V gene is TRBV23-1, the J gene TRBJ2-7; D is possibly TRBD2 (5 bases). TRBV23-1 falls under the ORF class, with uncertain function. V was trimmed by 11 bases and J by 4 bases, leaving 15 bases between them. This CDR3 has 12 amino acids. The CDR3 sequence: CAGPGNLYEQYF. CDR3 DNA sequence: TGCGCCGGGCCCGGGAATCTGTACGAGCAGTACTTC.

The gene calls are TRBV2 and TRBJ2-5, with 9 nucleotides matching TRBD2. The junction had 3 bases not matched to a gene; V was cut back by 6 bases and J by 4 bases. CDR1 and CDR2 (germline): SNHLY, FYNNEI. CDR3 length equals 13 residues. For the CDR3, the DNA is TGTGCCAGCAGGCGGGGGGGCGCAGAGACCCAGTACTTC. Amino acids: CASRRGGAETQYF.

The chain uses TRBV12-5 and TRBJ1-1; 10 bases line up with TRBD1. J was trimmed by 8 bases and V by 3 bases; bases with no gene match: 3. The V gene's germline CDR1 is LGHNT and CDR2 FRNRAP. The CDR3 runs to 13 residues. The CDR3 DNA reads TGTGCTAGTGGTTTCCCGGGACAGGGGGAAGCTTTCTTT. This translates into CASGFPGQGEAFF.

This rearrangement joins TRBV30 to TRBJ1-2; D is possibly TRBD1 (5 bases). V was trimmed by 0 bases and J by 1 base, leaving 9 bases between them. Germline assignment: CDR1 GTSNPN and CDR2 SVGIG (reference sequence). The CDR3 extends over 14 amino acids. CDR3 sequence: CAWSVQASNYGYTF. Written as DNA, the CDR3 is TGTGCCTGGAGTGTACAGGCCAGTAACTATGGCTACACCTTC.

The CDR3 region is CASSLGGAGNEQFF. For the CDR3, the DNA is TGTGCCAGCAGCCTCGGGGGGGCAGGGAATGAGCAGTTCTTC. The chain employs TRBV6-5 and TRBJ2-1; TRBD2 matches at 8 bases. This CDR3 contains 14 residues. Germline V CDR1 and CDR2: MNHEY, SVGAGI. V shed 6 bases and J 7 bases; nucleotides not matched to a gene: 8.

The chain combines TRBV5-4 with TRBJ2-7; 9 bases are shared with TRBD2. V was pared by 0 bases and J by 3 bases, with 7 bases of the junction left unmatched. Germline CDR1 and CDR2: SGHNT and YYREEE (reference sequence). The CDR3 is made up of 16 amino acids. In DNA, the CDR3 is TGTGCCAGCAGCTTGGCCCATAGCGGGGGCCGCTACGAGCAGTACTTC. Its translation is CASSLAHSGGRYEQYF.

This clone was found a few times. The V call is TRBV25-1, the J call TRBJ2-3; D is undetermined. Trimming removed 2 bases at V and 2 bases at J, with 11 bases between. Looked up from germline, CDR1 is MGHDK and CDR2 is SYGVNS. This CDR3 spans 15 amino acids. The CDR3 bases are TGTGCCAGCAGTGAACAAGAGTACTCCACAGATACGCAGTATTTT. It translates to CASSEQEYSTDTQYF. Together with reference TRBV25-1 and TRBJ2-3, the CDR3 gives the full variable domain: EADIYQTPRYLVIGTGKKITLECSQTMGHDKMYWYQQDPGMELHLIHYSYGVNSTEKGDLSSESTVSRIRTEHFPLTLESARPSHTSQYLCASSEQEYSTDTQYFGPGTRLTVL.

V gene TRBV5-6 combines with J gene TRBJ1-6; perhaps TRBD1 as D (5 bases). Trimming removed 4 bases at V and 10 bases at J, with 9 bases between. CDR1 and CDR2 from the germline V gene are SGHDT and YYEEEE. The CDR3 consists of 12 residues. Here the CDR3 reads CASSPWGSPLHF. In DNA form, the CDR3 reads TGTGCCAGCAGCCCCTGGGGCTCACCCCTCCACTTT.

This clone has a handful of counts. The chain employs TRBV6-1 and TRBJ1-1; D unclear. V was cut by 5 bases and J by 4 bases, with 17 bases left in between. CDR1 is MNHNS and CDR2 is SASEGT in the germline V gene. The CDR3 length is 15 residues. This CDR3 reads CASSRPSGGSTEAFF. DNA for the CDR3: TGTGCCAGCAGTCGCCCCTCGGGTGGAAGCACTGAAGCTTTCTTT.

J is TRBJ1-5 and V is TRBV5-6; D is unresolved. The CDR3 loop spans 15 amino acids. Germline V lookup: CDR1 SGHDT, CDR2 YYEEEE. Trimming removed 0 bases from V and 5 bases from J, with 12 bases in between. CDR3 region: CASSLGPGFDQPQHF. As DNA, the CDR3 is TGTGCCAGCAGCTTGGGTCCCGGGTTCGATCAGCCCCAGCATTTT.

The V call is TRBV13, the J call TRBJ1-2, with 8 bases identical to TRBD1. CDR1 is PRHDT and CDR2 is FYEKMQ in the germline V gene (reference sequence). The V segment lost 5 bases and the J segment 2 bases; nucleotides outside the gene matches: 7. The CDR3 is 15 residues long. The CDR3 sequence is CASSTKTGENYGYTF. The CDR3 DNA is TGTGCCAGCAGCACCAAGACAGGGGAAAACTATGGCTACACCTTC. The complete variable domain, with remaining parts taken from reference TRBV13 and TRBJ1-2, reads AAGVIQSPRHLIKEKRETATLKCYPIPRHDTVYWYQQGPGQDPQFLISFYEKMQSDKGSIPDRFSAQQFSDYHSELNMSSLELGDSALYFCASSTKTGENYGYTFGSGTRLTVV.

The CDR3 coding sequence is TGTGCCAGCAGCGCCACAGGGCTTGCGGATCAGCCCCAGCATTTT. Protein sequence: CASSATGLADQPQHF. The chain has TRBV9 and TRBJ1-5; a possible D gene is TRBD1 (6 bases). Germline V lookup: CDR1 SGDLS, CDR2 YYNGEE. The CDR3 consists of 15 residues. With 3 bases removed from V and 5 bases from J, the gap between germline ends came to 15 bases.

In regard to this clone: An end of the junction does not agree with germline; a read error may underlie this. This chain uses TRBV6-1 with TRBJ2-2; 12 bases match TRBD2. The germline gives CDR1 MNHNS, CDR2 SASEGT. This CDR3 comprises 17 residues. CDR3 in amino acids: CASSKASGGAYTGELFF. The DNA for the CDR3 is TGTGCCAGCAGTAAAGCTAGCGGGGGGGCTTACACCGGGGAGCTGTTTTTT.

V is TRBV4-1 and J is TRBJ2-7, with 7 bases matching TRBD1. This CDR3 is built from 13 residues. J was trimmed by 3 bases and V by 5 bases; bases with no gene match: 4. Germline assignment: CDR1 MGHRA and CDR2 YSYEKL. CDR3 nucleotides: TGCGCCAGCAGCAACGACAGGGACTACGAGCAGTACTTC. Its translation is CASSNDRDYEQYF.

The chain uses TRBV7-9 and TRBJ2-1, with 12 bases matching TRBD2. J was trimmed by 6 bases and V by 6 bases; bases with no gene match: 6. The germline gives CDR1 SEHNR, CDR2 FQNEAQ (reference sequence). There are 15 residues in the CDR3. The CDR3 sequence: CASRGGTSGFNEQFF. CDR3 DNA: TGTGCCAGCAGGGGGGGGACTAGCGGGTTCAATGAGCAGTTCTTC. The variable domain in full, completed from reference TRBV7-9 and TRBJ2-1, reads DTGVSQNPRHKITKRGQNVTFRCDPISEHNRLYWYRQTLGQGPEFLTYFQNEAQLEKSRLLSDRFSAERPKGSFSTLEIQRTEQGDSAMYLCASRGGTSGFNEQFFGPGTRLTVL.

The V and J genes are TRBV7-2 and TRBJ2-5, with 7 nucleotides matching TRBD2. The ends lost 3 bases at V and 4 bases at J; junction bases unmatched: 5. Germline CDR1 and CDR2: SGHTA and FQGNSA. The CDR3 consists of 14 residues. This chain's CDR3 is CASSFPGGRETQYF. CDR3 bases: TGTGCCAGCAGCTTCCCGGGGGGAAGAGAGACCCAGTACTTC. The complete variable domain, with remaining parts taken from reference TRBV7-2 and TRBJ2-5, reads GAGVSQSPSNKVTEKGKDVELRCDPISGHTALYWYRQSLGQGLEFLIYFQGNSAPDKSGLPSDRFSAERTGGSVSTLTIQRTQQEDSAVYLCASSFPGGRETQYFGPGTRLLVL.

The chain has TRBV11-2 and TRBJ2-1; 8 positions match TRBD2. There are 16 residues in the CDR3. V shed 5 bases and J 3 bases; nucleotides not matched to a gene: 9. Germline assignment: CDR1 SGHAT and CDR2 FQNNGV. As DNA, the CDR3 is TGTGCCAGCAGCCCGCGGGGGAGCGGGGGCTACAATGAGCAGTTCTTC. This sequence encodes CASSPRGSGGYNEQFF. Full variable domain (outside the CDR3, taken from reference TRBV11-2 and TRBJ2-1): EAGVAQSPRYKIIEKRQSVAFWCNPISGHATLYWYQQILGQGPKLLIQFQNNGVVDDSQLPKDRFSAERLKGVDSTLKIQPAKLEDSAVYLCASSPRGSGGYNEQFFGPGTRLTVL.

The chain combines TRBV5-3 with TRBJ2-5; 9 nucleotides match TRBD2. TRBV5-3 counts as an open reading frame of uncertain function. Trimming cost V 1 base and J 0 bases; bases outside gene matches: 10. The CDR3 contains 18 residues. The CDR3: CARSLCSSGVTYQETQYF. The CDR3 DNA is TGTGCCAGAAGCTTGTGTTCTAGCGGGGTTACCTACCAAGAGACCCAGTACTTC.

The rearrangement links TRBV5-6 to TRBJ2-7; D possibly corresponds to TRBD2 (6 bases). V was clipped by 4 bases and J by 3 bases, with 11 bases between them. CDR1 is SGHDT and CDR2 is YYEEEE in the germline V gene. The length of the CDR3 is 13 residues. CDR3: CASSLDGGYEQYF. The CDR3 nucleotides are TGTGCCAGCAGCCTGGACGGGGGCTACGAGCAGTACTTC.

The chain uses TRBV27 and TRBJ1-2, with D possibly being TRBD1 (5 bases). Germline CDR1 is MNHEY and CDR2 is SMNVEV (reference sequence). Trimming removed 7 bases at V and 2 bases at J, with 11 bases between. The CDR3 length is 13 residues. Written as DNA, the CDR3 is TGTGCCAGCAAGCCAGGGTCAAACTATGGCTACACCTTC. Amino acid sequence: CASKPGSNYGYTF.

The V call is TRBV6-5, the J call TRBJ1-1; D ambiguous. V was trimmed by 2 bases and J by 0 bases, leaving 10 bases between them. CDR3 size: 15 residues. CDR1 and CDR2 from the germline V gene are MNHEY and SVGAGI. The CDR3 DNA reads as TGTGCCAGCAGTTACGGAGGACTGATGAACACTGAAGCTTTCTTT. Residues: CASSYGGLMNTEAFF.

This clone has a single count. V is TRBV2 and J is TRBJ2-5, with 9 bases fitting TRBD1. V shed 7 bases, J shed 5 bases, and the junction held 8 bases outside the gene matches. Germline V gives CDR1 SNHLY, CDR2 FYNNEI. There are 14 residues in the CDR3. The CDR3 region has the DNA TGTGCCAGCAAGATACAGGGGGCGTTGGAGACCCAGTACTTC. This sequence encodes CASKIQGALETQYF. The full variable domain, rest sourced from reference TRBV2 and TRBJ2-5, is EPEVTQTPSHQVTQMGQEVILRCVPISNHLYFYWYRQILGQKVEFLVSFYNNEISEKSEIFDDQFSVERPDGSNFTLKIRSTKLEDSAMYFCASKIQGALETQYFGPGTRLLVL.